These 28 T cell receptor beta chains came from one sample sequenced in a study of tumor-infiltrating lymphocytes in primary liver carcinoma. Starting material of 500 ng total RNA yielded TCR beta cDNA via a constant-region primer. For TCR beta, libraries were produced by three nested multiplex PCR rounds using slightly modified ARM-PCR. Running approximately 10 cycles apiece, the first two PCR rounds relied on TRBV1-TRBV30 forward primers together with a C-beta reverse primer. MiXCR, applied by TCRdb to the multiplex PCR reads, yields one record per CDR3 protein. The sample has hundreds of thousands of distinct CDR3 sequences, 65% seen once. Unsorted whole blood supplied the blood RNA, and germline DNA was isolated too. The material sequenced was peripheral blood. These receptors were taken from a man aged 35 to 55 with primary liver carcinoma and hepatitis B virus infection.

This clonotype was found a few times. The chain has TRBV7-9 and TRBJ2-3; D possibly uses TRBD1 or TRBD2 (5 bases each). V gave up 4 bases and J gave up 0 bases, with 17 bases separating them. CDR3 length equals 17 residues. Germline lookup yields CDR1 SEHNR and CDR2 FQNEAQ (reference sequence). The CDR3: CASSSRGTAPSTDTQYF. In nucleotides, the CDR3 is TGTGCCAGCAGCTCTAGAGGGACGGCACCTAGCACAGATACGCAGTATTTT. Full variable domain (rest looked up from reference TRBV7-9 and TRBJ2-3): DTGVSQNPRHKITKRGQNVTFRCDPISEHNRLYWYRQTLGQGPEFLTYFQNEAQLEKSRLLSDRFSAERPKGSFSTLEIQRTEQGDSAMYLCASSSRGTAPSTDTQYFGPGTRLTVL.

The V and J genes are TRBV5-4 and TRBJ2-3; 11 bases are a match to TRBD2. V was clipped by 4 bases and J by 7 bases; unmatched bases: 11. This CDR3 has 16 residues. Per the germline V gene, CDR1 is SGHNT and CDR2 is YYREEE (reference sequence). CDR3 amino acids: CASSTPLAGVRHTQYF. For the CDR3, the DNA is TGTGCCAGCAGCACTCCACTAGCGGGAGTACGCCATACGCAGTATTTT.

In regard to this clonotype: This sequence may be a read error, since a much larger clone differs from it by one base. V usage is TRBV5-6 and J usage is TRBJ1-4; 10 bases are a match to TRBD1. The CDR3 sequence is 16 residues long. Germline CDR1 SGHDT, CDR2 YYEEEE. After removal of 1 base from V and 5 bases from J, the junction contained 5 bases not matched to a gene. The CDR3 is CASSLCWGQGNEKLFF. The CDR3 nucleotides are TGTGCCAGCAGCTTGTGTTGGGGACAGGGGAATGAAAAACTGTTTTTT. The whole variable domain, filled in from reference TRBV5-6 and TRBJ1-4, reads DAGVTQSPTHLIKTRGQQVTLRCSPKSGHDTVSWYQQALGQGPQFIFQYYEEEERQRGNFPDRFSGHQFPNYSSELNVNALLLGDSALYLCASSLCWGQGNEKLFFGSGTQLSVL.

With regard to this clonotype: Given a much more abundant clone one base away, this may be a read error. The chain recombines TRBV30 with TRBJ1-1; no firm D call. Germline assignment: CDR1 GTSNPN and CDR2 SVGIG (reference sequence). V dropped 8 bases and J dropped 11 bases, with 18 bases sitting between them. CDR3 size: 11 residues. CDR3 in DNA: TGTGCCAAGAGTTCGGGCAATAGGGCTTTCTTT. Translating gives CAKSSGNRAFF.

As concerns this clonotype: The junction departs from germline at one end; a sequencing error may be responsible. V is TRBV10-1 and J is TRBJ2-1, with D maybe TRBD2 (6 bases). The CDR3 totals 16 residues. Germline V gene data show CDR1 as WNHNN and CDR2 as SYGVQD (reference sequence). The CDR3 DNA reads TGCGCCAGCAGCTCCGGTGGGGGAGGCGGGTACAATGAGCAGCTCTTC. Translation: CASSSGGGGGYNEQLF.

The chain combines TRBV4-1 with TRBJ2-3, with 11 bases matching TRBD2. The CDR3 totals 18 residues. Germline trimming cut 2 bases from V and 3 bases from J; bases unmatched to any gene: 10. Germline-derived CDR1 and CDR2 are MGHRA and YSYEKL. The CDR3 here is CASSQSRTSGSGTDTQYF. The DNA for the CDR3 is TGCGCCAGCAGCCAATCCAGAACTAGCGGGAGTGGAACAGATACGCAGTATTTT.

Regarding this clonotype: An end of the junction differs from the germline gene, which may be a read error. V and J are TRBV11-2 and TRBJ2-5; possibly TRBD2 for D (5 bases). The germline gives CDR1 SGHAT, CDR2 FQNNGV. The CDR3 loop spans 16 amino acids. CDR3 in amino acids: CASSLESGMLMEIQYF. CDR3 DNA: TGTGCCAGCAGTTTAGAGTCCGGGATGTTGATGGAGATCCAGTACTTC.

V usage is TRBV28 and J usage is TRBJ1-5; a possible D gene is TRBD1 (6 bases). V lost 5 bases and J 5 bases, leaving 7 bases between the germline ends. Per germline, CDR1 MDHEN and CDR2 SYDVKM. CDR3 length: 12 amino acids. CDR3: CASSQGHQPQHF. The CDR3, as DNA: TGTGCCAGCAGTCAGGGGCATCAGCCCCAGCATTTT.

This clonotype was counted a few times. The chain recombines TRBV11-2 with TRBJ2-7, with D hard to call. CDR1 is SGHAT and CDR2 is FQNNGV in the germline V gene. Trimming shortened V by 3 bases and J by 2 bases, and 11 bases separated the two germline ends. CDR3 length equals 14 residues. CDR3 amino acids: CASSLDSGAYEQYF. CDR3 sequence (DNA): TGTGCCAGCAGCTTGGATAGTGGAGCCTACGAGCAGTACTTC.

About this clonotype: This may come from a read error, since a much larger clone is one base off. CDR3 nucleotide sequence: TGTGCCAGCAGCCAACGCAAAGACTATGGCTACAGCTTC. As protein: CASSQRKDYGYSF. The chain carries TRBV4-2 and TRBJ1-2; D not resolved. The CDR3 covers 13 residues. The germline CDR1 and CDR2 sequences are LGHNA and YNFKEQ.

Points on this clonotype: A read error is possible here, since a much larger clone lies one base away. This rearrangement joins TRBV6-5 to TRBJ1-3, with D possibly matching TRBD1 (6 bases). Germline assignment: CDR1 MNHEY and CDR2 SVGAGI. The CDR3 runs to 16 residues. CDR3 DNA: TGTGCCAGCAGCTCCCCTCGGCGGGGGGCTGGAAACACCGTATATTTT. Its protein is CASSSPRRGAGNTVYF.

Remarks on this clonotype: This CDR3 is missing its conserved last phenylalanine or tryptophan, likely due to a read error. V and J are TRBV28 and TRBJ2-7; a possible D gene is TRBD2 (6 bases). The CDR3 has 15 amino acids. The germline V and J ends were trimmed by 6 bases and 7 bases, with 22 bases remaining between them. Germline V gives CDR1 MDHEN, CDR2 SYDVKM. This CDR3 is CASRMGGLVYREQYI. The DNA for the CDR3 is TGTGCCAGCAGAATGGGGGGACTTGTATATAGGGAGCAGTACATC.

This clonotype was detected ten times or more. V and J are TRBV4-3 and TRBJ2-3, with TRBD2 matching 12 bases. The CDR3 spans 17 residues. The V segment lost 3 bases and the J segment 4 bases; nucleotides outside the gene matches: 8. CDR1 is LGHNA, CDR2 YSLEER, per germline. As DNA, the CDR3 is TGCGCCAGCAGCCAGGGTCCGACTAGCGGGAGCGCAGATACGCAGTATTTT. Translation gives CASSQGPTSGSADTQYF.

Points on this clonotype: The junction and the germline gene differ at one end; a read error may be behind it. The chain links TRBV6-6 to TRBJ2-1; 7 positions agree with TRBD2. Germline V gene lookup returns CDR1 MNHNY and CDR2 SVGAGI (reference sequence). There are 13 residues in the CDR3. The CDR3 DNA follows: TGCGCCAGCACCCATAAGGGGAGGGGTGAGCAGTTCTTC. Translation: CASTHKGRGEQFF.

V usage is TRBV6-1 and J usage is TRBJ1-2; perhaps TRBD1 as D (5 bases). Trimming took off 6 bases at V and 8 bases at J, with 16 bases between the two ends. The CDR3 loop spans 13 amino acids. CDR1 and CDR2 (germline): MNHNS, SASEGT. CDR3 residues: CASSYTGGVGYTF. The DNA of the CDR3 is TGTGCCAGCAGCTACACCGGAGGGGTAGGCTACACCTTC.

This clonotype was seen at least ten times. V and J are TRBV13 and TRBJ2-1; D not resolved. Trimming took off 3 bases at V and 0 bases at J, with 15 bases between the two ends. CDR3 length: 17 amino acids. Germline CDR1 is PRHDT and CDR2 is FYEKMQ (reference sequence). The CDR3 DNA is TGTGCCAGCAGCTTGGGGTTGGGCGGTAGCTCCTACAATGAGCAGTTCTTC. As protein: CASSLGLGGSSYNEQFF. The complete variable domain, with remaining parts taken from reference TRBV13 and TRBJ2-1, reads AAGVIQSPRHLIKEKRETATLKCYPIPRHDTVYWYQQGPGQDPQFLISFYEKMQSDKGSIPDRFSAQQFSDYHSELNMSSLELGDSALYFCASSLGLGGSSYNEQFFGPGTRLTVL.

Concerning this clonotype: It is likely a read error, because the conserved phenylalanine at the end of the CDR3 is missing. V gene TRBV4-1 combines with J gene TRBJ1-2; D call uncertain. This CDR3 is 13 amino acids long. Germline lookup yields CDR1 MGHRA and CDR2 YSYEKL. In DNA form, the CDR3 reads TGCACCAGCAGCCAAGATAGGTTATATGGCTACACCTCC. This translates into CTSSQDRLYGYTS.

Only a few counts were recorded for this clonotype. CDR3 loop: CASSPGPTNDEQYF. The CDR3 coding sequence is TGCGCCAGCAGCCCGGGACCCACCAACGACGAGCAGTACTTC. The gene calls are TRBV5-1 and TRBJ2-7, with D perhaps assigned TRBD1 or TRBD2 (5 bases each). Germline CDR1 is SGHRS and CDR2 is YFSETQ. Trimming removed 4 bases at V and 5 bases at J, with 16 bases between. The CDR3 has 14 amino acids.

The CDR3 spells CASSLEKSMSGGAMNTEAFF. Written as DNA, the CDR3 is TGCGCCAGCAGCTTGGAAAAGAGTATGAGCGGGGGGGCCATGAACACTGAAGCTTTCTTT. The chain carries TRBV5-1 and TRBJ1-1; maybe TRBD1 (6 bases). The CDR3 is 20 amino acids. CDR1 and CDR2 (germline): SGHRS, YFSETQ. V shed 0 bases and J shed 0 bases, with 24 bases lying between them.

This clonotype was seen a few times. The chain employs TRBV2 and TRBJ2-7; 9 nucleotides align to TRBD1. Germline CDR1 SNHLY, CDR2 FYNNEI. The CDR3 runs 12 residues. The V and J ends lost 6 bases and 8 bases, in that order; junction bases with no gene match: 5. CDR3 protein: CASSRQGGKQYF. The CDR3 DNA is TGTGCCAGCAGCCGACAGGGGGGGAAGCAGTACTTC.

On this clonotype itself: This sequence may be a read error, since a much larger clone differs from it by one base. The chain uses TRBV4-2 and TRBJ2-5; 8 bases line up with TRBD2. Germline V lookup: CDR1 LGHNA, CDR2 YNFKEQ. There are 14 residues in the CDR3. The CDR3 DNA reads TGTGCCAGCAGCCAAGTAGCGGGGAAAGAGACCCTGTACTTC. It is translated as CASSQVAGKETLYF.

This clonotype was recorded at least ten times. The rearrangement uses TRBV6-1 and TRBJ1-1; possibly TRBD1 for D (6 bases). The V gene's germline CDR1 is MNHNS and CDR2 SASEGT. The germline V and J ends were trimmed by 2 bases and 5 bases, with 12 bases remaining between them. The CDR3 contains 14 residues. The CDR3 is CASSELQGRTEAFF. The CDR3 nucleotides read TGTGCCAGCAGTGAACTACAGGGAAGAACTGAAGCTTTCTTT.

The rearrangement uses TRBV11-2 and TRBJ2-1, with a tentative D call TRBD2 (5 bases). CDR3 length equals 12 residues. CDR1 is SGHAT, CDR2 FQNNGV, per germline. The V end lost 7 bases, the J end lost 12 bases, and 16 bases lay between the germline ends. The CDR3 spells CASNPPSLGQFF. The CDR3 DNA is TGTGCCAGCAACCCCCCTAGCCTTGGGCAGTTCTTC.

The V and J genes are TRBV7-2 and TRBJ2-1; 7 nucleotides line up with TRBD2. Germline V gives CDR1 SGHTA, CDR2 FQGNSA. V lost 4 bases, J lost 6 bases, and 9 bases stayed unmatched. The CDR3 consists of 15 residues. The CDR3 DNA reads TGTGCCAGCAGCTCGATGGCGGGAGTCGCCAATGAGCAGTTCTTC. It codes for CASSSMAGVANEQFF. Using reference TRBV7-2 and TRBJ2-1 for the parts outside the CDR3, the full variable domain is GAGVSQSPSNKVTEKGKDVELRCDPISGHTALYWYRQSLGQGLEFLIYFQGNSAPDKSGLPSDRFSAERTGGSVSTLTIQRTQQEDSAVYLCASSSMAGVANEQFFGPGTRLTVL.

This chain joins TRBV6-1 and TRBJ2-1; no firm D call. This CDR3 region has 16 residues. Germline CDR1 reads MNHNS; CDR2 reads SASEGT. V was clipped by 2 bases and J by 1 base, with 12 bases between them. The CDR3 bases are TGTGCCAGCAGTGAAAGTGCGCCGAGATCCTACAATGAGCAGTTCTTC. Amino acid sequence: CASSESAPRSYNEQFF.

The V and J genes are TRBV5-1 and TRBJ2-6; weak D call: TRBD1 (5 bases). CDR3 length: 14 amino acids. The germline V gene has CDR1 SGHRS and CDR2 YFSETQ. The V end lost 5 bases, the J end lost 4 bases, and 10 bases lay between the germline ends. CDR3 loop: CASSQGLGANVLTF. The DNA for the CDR3 is TGCGCCAGCAGTCAGGGATTGGGGGCCAACGTCCTGACTTTC.

To note about this clonotype: No conserved phenylalanine or tryptophan ends this CDR3, so it is likely a read error. This chain links TRBV11-2 with TRBJ2-1, with unresolved D. The CDR3 is 15 residues long. Germline loops: CDR1 SGHAT, CDR2 FQNNGV. The DNA for the CDR3 is TGTGTCAGCAGCTTAGACGGAAGCTCCTACAATGAGCAGTTCTGC. Its protein product is CVSSLDGSSYNEQFC.

This clonotype came up a few times. At one end the junction does not follow the germline gene, possibly because of a read error. The chain uses TRBV29-1 and TRBJ1-2; weak D call: TRBD1 (6 bases). The CDR3 is 12 residues long. In germline, CDR1 is SQVTM, CDR2 ANQGSEA. In nucleotides, the CDR3 is TGCAGCACCCGGGACGGGGGCTATGACTACACCTTC. Amino acids: CSTRDGGYDYTF.